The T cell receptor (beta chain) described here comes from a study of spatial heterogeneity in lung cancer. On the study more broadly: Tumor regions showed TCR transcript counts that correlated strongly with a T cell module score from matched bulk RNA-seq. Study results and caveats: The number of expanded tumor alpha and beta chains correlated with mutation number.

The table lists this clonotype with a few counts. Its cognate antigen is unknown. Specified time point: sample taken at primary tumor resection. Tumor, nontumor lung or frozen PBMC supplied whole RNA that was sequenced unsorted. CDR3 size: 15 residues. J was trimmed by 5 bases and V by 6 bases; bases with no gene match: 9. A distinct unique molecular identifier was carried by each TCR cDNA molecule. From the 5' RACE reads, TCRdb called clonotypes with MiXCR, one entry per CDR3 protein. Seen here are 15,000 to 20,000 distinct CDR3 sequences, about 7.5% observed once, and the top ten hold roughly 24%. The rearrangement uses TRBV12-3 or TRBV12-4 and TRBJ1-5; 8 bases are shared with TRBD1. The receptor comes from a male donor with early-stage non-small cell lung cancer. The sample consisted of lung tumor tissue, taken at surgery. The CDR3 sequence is CASSKTGGMDQPQHF. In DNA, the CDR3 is TGTGCCAGCAGCAAAACAGGGGGGATGGATCAGCCCCAGCATTTT.